The rows below give T cell receptor beta chains drawn from one sample of a study of CD4 and CD8 cells across lung adenocarcinoma regions. TCRdb re-derived calls from the PCR reads in MiXCR, one entry per CDR3 protein. The sample yields about 1,900 distinct CDR3 sequences, 61% seen once. Material: CD4+ T cells from the margin of a lung tumor. These receptors were obtained from a female donor with lung adenocarcinoma. The CD4 and CD8 labels of this study may be unreliable. CDR3s leave out the opening cysteine and the closing phenylalanine or tryptophan.

cdr3_length: 13
v_call: TRBV27
cdr3_aa: ASTNLGGERKTQY

cdr3_length: 13
v_call: TRBV27
cdr3_aa: ASTNLGGERNTQY

cdr3_length: 12
v_call: TRBV10-2
cdr3_aa: AGRGAGDKETQY

cdr3_length: 10
v_call: TRBV7-9
cdr3_aa: ASSPPGETQY

cdr3_length: 12
v_call: TRBV6-1
cdr3_aa: ASRRKGGSYEQY

cdr3_length: 11
v_call: TRBV20-1
cdr3_aa: SVLADAYNEQF

cdr3_length: 14
v_call: TRBV6-5
cdr3_aa: ASSPRVAGGQETQY

cdr3_length: 12
v_call: TRBV6-1
cdr3_aa: ASSPRTGPYEQY

cdr3_length: 13
v_call: TRBV27
cdr3_aa: ASTNLGGEGNIQY

cdr3_length: 12
v_call: TRBV6-5
cdr3_aa: ASSHWVGTDEQF

cdr3_length: 12
v_call: TRBV7-2
cdr3_aa: ASSLGTGRETQY

cdr3_length: 16
v_call: TRBV10-2
cdr3_aa: ASRMGLAGGSSYNEQF

cdr3_length: 8
v_call: TRBV6-1
cdr3_aa: AAITGELF

cdr3_length: 14
v_call: TRBV25-1
cdr3_aa: ASSFPRRQGSDEQY

cdr3_length: 13
v_call: TRBV6-1
cdr3_aa: ASSLQAGGTDTQY

cdr3_length: 13
v_call: TRBV6-1
cdr3_aa: ASSEQAGGTDTQY

cdr3_length: 15
v_call: TRBV7-2
cdr3_aa: ASSSRGGQRVSGEQY

cdr3_length: 11
v_call: TRBV6-1
cdr3_aa: ASSGDRGDTQY

cdr3_length: 14
v_call: TRBV12-3/TRBV12-4
cdr3_aa: ASSNPGLGRFNEQF

cdr3_length: 12
v_call: TRBV7-2
cdr3_aa: ASSLSRGKETQY

cdr3_length: 12
v_call: TRBV6-1
cdr3_aa: ASSEANSAYEQY

cdr3_length: 13
v_call: TRBV6-5
cdr3_aa: ASSYVAGPQGEQF

cdr3_length: 15
v_call: TRBV11-2
cdr3_aa: ASSSALIAGSTDTQY

cdr3_length: 11
v_call: TRBV10-1
cdr3_aa: ASSESPTHEQY

cdr3_length: 16
v_call: TRBV6-1
cdr3_aa: ASRLGASGRYSYNEQF

cdr3_length: 13
v_call: TRBV4-1
cdr3_aa: ARGDAGGSPETQY

cdr3_length: 15
v_call: TRBV6-5
cdr3_aa: ASSYRRLAGDEDTQY

cdr3_length: 13
v_call: TRBV6-1
cdr3_aa: ASKRLAGGNGEQF

cdr3_length: 11
v_call: TRBV10-2
cdr3_aa: ATRLRAVNTQY

cdr3_length: 9
v_call: TRBV19
cdr3_aa: ASAGGGEQF

cdr3_length: 11
v_call: TRBV27
cdr3_aa: ASSFKAGGEQY

cdr3_length: 12
v_call: TRBV12-3/TRBV12-4
cdr3_aa: ASSFGGLNTEAF